What follows are 5 T cell receptor beta chains derived from one specimen sequenced in a study of T-cell reconstitution after alpha-beta-depleted transplantation in children. The TCRbeta library was prepared with unique molecular identifiers. TCRdb re-called the PCR reads with MiXCR, one entry per CDR3 protein. The sample consists of roughly 300,000 distinct CDR3 sequences, more than 9% of them appearing once. Here the sequenced sample was peripheral blood, taken 180 days after TCRalphabeta/CD19-depleted stem cell transplant. The origin of the receptors is a male patient aged 2-9 years who had a stem cell transplant for chronic granulomatous disease, so the T cells may come from the graft donor.

At least ten counts were recorded for this clonotype. A read error may produce the germline difference seen at one junction end. The V and J genes are TRBV28 and TRBJ2-2; no clear D gene. This CDR3 is built from 13 residues. Germline V lookup: CDR1 MDHEN, CDR2 SYDVKM. CDR3 protein: CASSFRLAGELFF. CDR3 nucleotide sequence: TGTGCCAGTAGTTTTAGATTGGCCGGGGAGCTGTTTTTT.

In this sample, this clonotype turned up many times. The gene calls are TRBV10-1 and TRBJ2-3, with TRBD1 identical over 7 bases. Germline CDR1 reads WNHNN; CDR2 reads SYGVQD (reference sequence). J gave up 4 bases and V 5 bases, and 3 bases lay outside the gene matches. This CDR3 contains 13 residues. The CDR3 DNA sequence: TGCGCCAGCAGTTTTACAGGGGCAGATACGCAGTATTTT. Amino acids: CASSFTGADTQYF.

Ten or more counts support this clonotype. This rearrangement joins TRBV12-3 or TRBV12-4 to TRBJ1-6; 9 bases fit TRBD1. The trim removed 7 bases at V and 7 bases at J, leaving 11 bases unmatched. CDR3 size: 16 residues. The CDR3, as DNA: TGTGCCAGCAAGATCGAGGACAGGGGTCCCAATTCACCCCTCCACTTT. It encodes CASKIEDRGPNSPLHF.

This clonotype was seen many times. The V call is TRBV12-3 or TRBV12-4, the J call TRBJ2-2, with 10 bases fitting TRBD2. Losses at the gene ends were 5 bases for V and 4 bases for J; bases not matched to a gene: 7. This CDR3 is built from 16 residues. The CDR3: CASSKTSGLTTGELFF. In DNA, the CDR3 is TGTGCCAGCAGTAAGACTAGCGGGCTAACCACCGGGGAGCTGTTTTTT.

The sample holds many counts of this clonotype. This chain uses TRBV28 with TRBJ2-7, with D maybe TRBD1 (5 bases). Trimming removed 1 base from V and 3 bases from J, with 10 bases in between. This CDR3 is 14 amino acids long. The V gene's germline CDR1 is MDHEN and CDR2 SYDVKM. The CDR3 bases are TGTGCCAGCAGTTTATTCGCAGGGTTCTACGAGCAGTACTTC. Its translation: CASSLFAGFYEQYF.